This T cell receptor beta chain was sequenced for a study of identical twins. Study conclusions and caveats: Beta out-of-frame sequences displayed a weaker excess of sharing between twins. Partly confounded zero-insertion analyses could result from invariant MAIT and iNKT cells.

MiXCR, applied by TCRdb to the 5' RACE reads, yields one record per CDR3 protein. Among 600,000 to 700,000 distinct CDR3 sequences, less than 25% were seen once, and the ten largest hold roughly 4%. There were only healthy Caucasians among the donors. V lost 0 bases to trimming and J lost 1 base; unmatched junction nucleotides: 13. CDR3 length equals 19 residues. The germline CDR1 and CDR2 sequences are LGHNA and YSLEER. This clonotype was found many times. Its antigen is not known. Separately, the same data were catalogued under a study of T cells expressing NK-cell markers.

The rearrangement uses TRBV4-3 and TRBJ2-7, with 9 bases that match TRBD2. The sample was PBMCs. This TCR was sampled from a woman aged 18-30 years in good health. DNA of the CDR3: TGCGCCAGCAGCCAAGAGCGGTCGAGCGGGAGGATAGGGTCCTACGAGCAGTACTTC. This gives the protein CASSQERSSGRIGSYEQYF.